These 19 T cell receptor beta chains originate from one sample sequenced in a study of spatial heterogeneity in lung cancer. Time point denoted: blood at routine non-recurrence follow-up after resection. Sequencing was performed on whole RNA extracted from tumor and nontumor lung tissue, or from frozen PBMC, and the material was left unsorted. TCRdb ran MiXCR on the 5' RACE reads and lists one entry per CDR3 protein. The sample lists under 150,000 distinct CDR3 sequences; 9.5% to 15% were seen once. The sample in question was PBMCs, obtained at follow-up. The origin of the receptors is a male donor with early-stage non-small cell lung cancer.

This clonotype occurred a few times. The V gene is TRBV5-1, the J gene TRBJ1-6; D is unclear. The CDR3 has 18 residues. Germline lookup yields CDR1 SGHRS and CDR2 YFSETQ. Deletions cut 0 bases from V and 7 bases from J, with 20 bases between. DNA for the CDR3: TGCGCCAGCAGCTTGGGAGAGCGGGAGTCCCCAAGGAATTCACCCCTCCACTTT. This encodes CASSLGERESPRNSPLHF.

V is TRBV6-1 and J is TRBJ1-5, with D possibly matching TRBD1 (6 bases). CDR3 length equals 14 residues. The germline V gene has CDR1 MNHNS and CDR2 SASEGT. Trimming took off 2 bases at V and 7 bases at J, with 12 bases between the two ends. CDR3 sequence (DNA): TGTGCCAGCAGTGAACGGGCGCAGGGGCAGCCCCAGCATTTT. It codes for CASSERAQGQPQHF.

This clonotype turned up a few times. This chain joins TRBV9 and TRBJ2-7, with TRBD1 matching over 8 bases. CDR1 and CDR2 (germline): SGDLS, YYNGEE. This CDR3 spans 16 amino acids. J lost 3 bases, V lost 0 bases, and 8 bases had no gene match. The CDR3 reads CASSVGGQGSFYEQYF. In DNA, the CDR3 is TGTGCCAGCAGCGTAGGTGGACAGGGTTCCTTCTACGAGCAGTACTTC.

The table lists this clonotype with a few counts. The rearrangement uses TRBV7-9 and TRBJ2-5; no definite D call. V lost 5 bases and J lost 7, with 17 bases in between. The CDR3 has 14 amino acids. Germline V CDR1 and CDR2: SEHNR, FQNEAQ (reference sequence). The CDR3 sequence: CASSPGSPDRTQYF. The CDR3 DNA reads as TGTGCCAGCAGCCCAGGCTCCCCCGATCGGACCCAGTACTTC.

The DNA for the CDR3 is TGCGCCAGCAGATACCAAGGGGAGGCCTACAATGAGCAGTTCTTC. Translated: CASRYQGEAYNEQFF. The rearrangement uses TRBV5-1 and TRBJ2-1, with D perhaps TRBD2 (6 bases). The CDR3 runs 15 residues. Trimming removed 5 bases at V and 2 bases at J, with 14 bases between. Germline CDR1 is SGHRS and CDR2 is YFSETQ.

The chain couples TRBV20-1 to TRBJ2-1; tentatively, D is TRBD2 (7 bases). CDR1 is DFQATT, CDR2 SNEGSKA, per germline (reference sequence). The V end lost 1 base, the J end lost 1 base, and 17 bases lay between the germline ends. The CDR3 is 17 residues long. This CDR3 is CSARGGGSYGSYNEQFF. The CDR3, as DNA: TGCAGTGCTAGAGGGGGGGGCAGTTACGGATCCTACAATGAGCAGTTCTTC.

In this sample, this clonotype turned up many times. The CDR3 DNA follows: TGTGCCAGCAGCACCCGGGACAGGGATTCTCGGGATACGCAGTATTTT. Translating gives CASSTRDRDSRDTQYF. The chain carries TRBV9 and TRBJ2-3; 9 bases are a match to TRBD1. The CDR3 runs 16 residues. CDR1 is SGDLS, CDR2 YYNGEE, per germline. V shed 4 bases and J 6 bases; nucleotides not matched to a gene: 12.

The rearrangement uses TRBV18 and TRBJ1-1; D unclear. CDR1 and CDR2 (germline): KGHSH, LQKENI. V was cut by 3 bases and J by 8 bases, with 7 bases left in between. This CDR3 has 11 amino acids. The DNA of the CDR3 is TGTGCCAGCTCACCTGATAGCGAAGCTTTCTTT. It yields the protein CASSPDSEAFF.

The V and J genes are TRBV24-1 and TRBJ2-2, with D possibly TRBD2 on 7 matching bases. Trimming stripped 1 base from V and 5 bases from J, with 13 bases between. This CDR3 has 16 residues. Germline values: CDR1 KGHDR, CDR2 SFDVKD. CDR3 sequence: CATSDFKGGTTGELFF. For the CDR3, the DNA is TGTGCCACCAGTGATTTTAAGGGAGGGACAACCGGGGAGCTGTTTTTT.

This clonotype was counted only a few times. V and J are TRBV4-1 and TRBJ1-2; no reliable D call. The CDR3 is 13 residues long. CDR1 MGHRA and CDR2 YSYEKL come from the germline V gene. V shed 3 bases and J shed 4 bases, with 9 bases lying between them. The DNA of the CDR3 is TGCGCCAGCAGCCAGAGGTCCCGCTATGGCTACACCTTC. It codes for CASSQRSRYGYTF.

This chain joins TRBV10-2 and TRBJ2-3; 9 bases are shared with TRBD2. The length of the CDR3 is 13 residues. V was pared by 2 bases and J by 8 bases, with 2 bases of the junction left unmatched. Germline V CDR1 and CDR2: WSHSY, SAAADI. Here the CDR3 DNA reads TGCGCCAGCAGTGAGGCACTAGCGGGTACGCAGTATTTT. Translation: CASSEALAGTQYF.

The chain recombines TRBV5-1 with TRBJ2-5; TRBD1 aligns across 9 bases. Germline assignment: CDR1 SGHRS and CDR2 YFSETQ. The CDR3 sequence is 16 residues long. V lost 2 bases and J lost 2; bases outside the gene matches: 7. CDR3 in DNA: TGCGCCAGCAGCTTTATAGGGACAGGGACTCAAGAGACCCAGTACTTC. Translation gives CASSFIGTGTQETQYF.

The chain couples TRBV10-3 to TRBJ2-7, with TRBD1 identical over 7 bases. CDR3 length equals 14 residues. V shed 4 bases, J shed 11 bases, and the junction held 14 bases outside the gene matches. Germline values: CDR1 ENHRY, CDR2 SYGVKD. CDR3 sequence: CAISGRDSSIKKYF. The CDR3 DNA is TGTGCCATCAGTGGCCGGGACAGCTCCATTAAAAAGTACTTC.

This clonotype was seen more than once but under ten times. The rearrangement joins TRBV27 to TRBJ2-7; 7 positions match TRBD1. The CDR3 is made up of 17 amino acids. Trimming cost V 6 bases and J 6 bases; bases outside gene matches: 20. In germline, CDR1 is MNHEY, CDR2 SMNVEV (reference sequence). The DNA of the CDR3 is TGTGCCAGCAGCCGGGACAGCTATCCTCAAGCATCTGGCGAGCAGTACTTC. Amino acid sequence: CASSRDSYPQASGEQYF.

V usage is TRBV7-3 and J usage is TRBJ1-2, with unresolved D. Germline-derived CDR1 and CDR2 are SGHTA and FQGTGA. This CDR3 is built from 13 residues. The germline V and J ends were trimmed by 7 bases and 8 bases, with 17 bases remaining between them. The CDR3 nucleotides are TGTGCCAGCACCCCCTCCGGAAGGGAAGGCTACACCTTC. This codes for CASTPSGREGYTF.

This clonotype showed up many times. The chain has TRBV5-1 and TRBJ2-7; 7 bases fit TRBD1. This CDR3 region has 16 residues. With 0 bases clipped from V and 3 bases from J, the junction kept 9 bases outside the gene matches. Germline CDR1 and CDR2: SGHRS and YFSETQ. The CDR3 loop is CASSLEPTGVYYEQYF. CDR3 sequence (DNA): TGCGCCAGCAGCTTGGAACCCACAGGGGTCTACTACGAGCAGTACTTC.

This clonotype was picked up many times. The V and J genes are TRBV29-1 and TRBJ1-1; D is uncertain. The CDR3 is made up of 13 amino acids. V dropped 7 bases and J dropped 3 bases, with 15 bases sitting between them. CDR1 is SQVTM and CDR2 is ANQGSEA in the germline V gene. The CDR3 nucleotides read TGCAGCGCTGGGTGGGCGATGGACACTGAAGCTTTCTTT. Residues: CSAGWAMDTEAFF.

This clonotype was detected many times. The chain joins TRBV11-2 to TRBJ2-5, with 7 bases matching TRBD2. Per germline, CDR1 SGHAT and CDR2 FQNNGV. V gave up 1 base and J gave up 7 bases; unmatched junction bases: 9. This CDR3 contains 15 residues. Written as DNA, the CDR3 is TGTGCCAGCAGCTTAGTAGGGCTAGCGGTCCGGACCCAGTACTTC. Its protein is CASSLVGLAVRTQYF.

In its sample, this clonotype was seen many times. The chain couples TRBV19 to TRBJ2-3; possibly TRBD1 for D (6 bases). This CDR3 is built from 16 residues. V was clipped by 7 bases and J by 2 bases, with 19 bases between them. Per germline, CDR1 LNHDA and CDR2 SQIVND (reference sequence). The CDR3 spells CASTRTAQTYTDTQYF. In nucleotides, the CDR3 is TGTGCCAGTACCCGGACAGCCCAGACCTACACAGATACGCAGTATTTT. Full variable domain (rest looked up from reference TRBV19 and TRBJ2-3): DGGITQSPKYLFRKEGQNVTLSCEQNLNHDAMYWYRQDPGQGLRLIYYSQIVNDFQKGDIAEGYSVSREKKESFPLTVTSAQKNPTAFYLCASTRTAQTYTDTQYFGPGTRLTVL.